The clone carrying this T cell receptor beta chain was counted many times. TCRdb reprocessed the PCR reads using MiXCR. The repertoire holds 50,000 or so clones, with approximately 17% as singletons. This entry comes from a study of metastatic and nonmetastatic thyroid tumors. Overall study context: Samples came from malignant and benign thyroid patients, and repertoires were compared across blood and tumor or nodule tissue.

The CDR3 loop spans 15 amino acids. Germline V CDR1 and CDR2: DFQATT, SNEGSKA (reference sequence). Trimming cost V 6 bases and J 7 bases; bases outside gene matches: 10. No treatment of any kind had been given to any patient before thyroid surgery. Sample: blood. The chain employs TRBV20-1 and TRBJ1-6; TRBD1 agrees at 9 bases. The clonotype comes from a female donor with papillary thyroid cancer or a benign thyroid nodule (not recorded which). Some clones in this sample may be carry-over from other donors' samples. The CDR3 DNA follows: TGCAGTGCGAGGACAGGGGACGGGGGGAATTCACCCCTCCACTTT. Its translation is CSARTGDGGNSPLHF.